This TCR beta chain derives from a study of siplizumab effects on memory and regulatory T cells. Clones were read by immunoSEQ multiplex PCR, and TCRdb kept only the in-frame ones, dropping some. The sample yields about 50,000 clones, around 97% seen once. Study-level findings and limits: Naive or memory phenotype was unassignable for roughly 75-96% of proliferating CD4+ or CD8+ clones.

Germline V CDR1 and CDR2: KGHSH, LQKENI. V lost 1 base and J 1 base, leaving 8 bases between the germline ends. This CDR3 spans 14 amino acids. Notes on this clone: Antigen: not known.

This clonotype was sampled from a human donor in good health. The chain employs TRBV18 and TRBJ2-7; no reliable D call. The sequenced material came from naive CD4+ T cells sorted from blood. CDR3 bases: TGTGCCAGCTCACCACGGGCAGAGTCCTACGAGCAGTACTTC. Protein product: CASSPRAESYEQYF.